The clone carrying this T cell receptor (beta chain) was found many times. These data come from a study of human T cells and chemical hapten exposure. Time point given: pre-sensitization, week 0. The sample's treatment: therapeutic diphenylcyclopropenone sensitization with weekly scalp DPC. One entry per CDR3 protein results from TCRdb running MiXCR on the RACE reads. The sample lists roughly 100,000 distinct CDR3 sequences; around 12% were seen once. The sequence was collected from a woman aged 45-65 years with alopecia areata. Some clones in this sample may be carry-over from other donors' samples. Sequences were derived from whole blood, sampled in connection with sensitization to the hapten diphenylcyclopropenone (DPC).

CDR3 coding DNA: TGCAGTGCCGTGCGGCTAGCGGGAGGGCCCGGAGAGCAGTACTTC. Amino acids: CSAVRLAGGPGEQYF. The V call is TRBV20-1, the J call TRBJ2-7; 12 positions match TRBD2. The length of the CDR3 is 15 residues. CDR1 is DFQATT, CDR2 SNEGSKA, per germline (reference sequence). J was trimmed by 7 bases and V by 6 bases; bases with no gene match: 13.